These 13 T cell receptor beta chains share one sample of origin, sequenced in a study of immune evolution from preneoplasia to lung adenocarcinoma. Generated by immunoSEQ multiplex PCR, the TCRdb table keeps only in-frame clones and is missing some. In the table there are under 45,000 clones, more than 60% of which are singletons. The sample comprised FFPE invasive lung adenocarcinoma tissue. The source of these receptors is a person in their sixties or seventies with lung adenocarcinoma.

The chain uses TRBV30 and TRBJ2-5, with D unresolved. The V end lost 3 bases, the J end lost 6 bases, and 11 bases lay between the germline ends. The CDR3 is made up of 12 amino acids. The germline V gene has CDR1 GTSNPN and CDR2 SVGIG (reference sequence). The CDR3 region has the DNA TGTGCCTGGAGCCCCATAGGGAAGACCCAGTACTTC. As protein: CAWSPIGKTQYF.

V and J are TRBV30 and TRBJ2-1; D not certain. The CDR3 has 15 amino acids. Trimming removed 3 bases at V and 6 bases at J, with 18 bases between. Germline V gene data show CDR1 as GTSNPN and CDR2 as SVGIG (reference sequence). CDR3 sequence reads: CAWSVGKDGRNEQFF. Written as DNA, the CDR3 is TGTGCCTGGAGCGTTGGAAAGGATGGACGCAATGAGCAGTTCTTC.

This clone was recorded only once. V is TRBV7-8 and J is TRBJ1-2, with no clear D. CDR1 and CDR2 from the germline V gene are SGHVS and FQNEAQ. This CDR3 spans 13 amino acids. Trimming took off 5 bases at V and 5 bases at J, with 12 bases between the two ends. The CDR3 DNA reads TGTGCCAGCAGCCCAAGCGGATTTTATGGCTACACCTTC. It translates to CASSPSGFYGYTF.

J is TRBJ2-3 and V is TRBV29-1; D gene ambiguous. Trimming removed 3 bases from V and 9 bases from J, with 13 bases in between. This CDR3 is 12 amino acids long. CDR1 is SQVTM and CDR2 is ANQGSEA in the germline V gene. The CDR3 coding sequence is TGCAGCGTTGACAATAGTGGAGAGACGCAGTATTTT. Translating gives CSVDNSGETQYF.

This chain joins TRBV11-2 and TRBJ2-5; TRBD2 aligns across 9 bases. Germline CDR1 and CDR2: SGHAT and FQNNGV. V was pared by 1 base and J by 8 bases, with 17 bases of the junction left unmatched. The CDR3 covers 18 residues. CDR3 nucleotides: TGTGCCAGCAGCTTAGTTAGGGCTAGCGGGATTGGAATGGGAACCCAGTACTTC. This sequence encodes CASSLVRASGIGMGTQYF.

This sequence joins TRBV2 and TRBJ1-1, with D perhaps TRBD1 (5 bases). The CDR3 totals 13 residues. The ends were cut back, 11 bases at V and 0 bases at J, with 13 bases in the middle. Germline V gene sequence: CDR1 SNHLY, CDR2 FYNNEI. CDR3 DNA sequence: TGTGCCTCCAAGACAGATATGAACACTGAAGCTTTCTTT. It is translated as CASKTDMNTEAFF.

V and J are TRBV30 and TRBJ2-1; 10 nucleotides match TRBD2. The CDR3 is made up of 13 amino acids. Germline V gene data show CDR1 as GTSNPN and CDR2 as SVGIG (reference sequence). V dropped 4 bases and J dropped 10; count of bases not matched to a gene: 7. The chain's CDR3 is CAWNLLAGREQFF. The CDR3 nucleotides read TGTGCCTGGAATTTACTAGCGGGAAGAGAGCAGTTCTTC.

As for this clone: Compared with germline, one end of the junction differs, possibly owing to a read error. This sequence joins TRBV27 and TRBJ2-3, with D unclear. CDR3 size: 12 residues. Germline loops: CDR1 MNHEY, CDR2 SMNVEV (reference sequence). The CDR3 DNA follows: TGTGCCAGCAGCCGGACCCGCACCGGGCCGATTTTT. This sequence encodes CASSRTRTGPIF.

The chain has TRBV29-1 and TRBJ1-2; D possibly corresponds to TRBD1 (6 bases). The CDR3 extends over 14 amino acids. The V end lost 7 bases, the J end lost 4 bases, and 19 bases lay between the germline ends. Germline V gives CDR1 SQVTM, CDR2 ANQGSEA. CDR3 loop: CSAEGRGAAYGYTF. The CDR3 region has the DNA TGCAGCGCGGAGGGGAGGGGGGCTGCCTATGGCTACACCTTC.

The CDR3 loop reads CASSPKGQGLAGELFF. The CDR3 DNA is TGTGCCAGCAGCCCAAAGGGACAGGGGTTGGCCGGGGAGCTGTTTTTT. The J gene is TRBJ2-2, the V gene TRBV7-9; 10 nucleotides align to TRBD1. CDR3 length equals 16 residues. The junction had 9 bases not matched to a gene; V was cut back by 5 bases and J by 6 bases. Germline CDR1 and CDR2: SEHNR and FQNEAQ (reference sequence).

This chain joins TRBV27 and TRBJ2-2, with D unresolved. The CDR3 is 13 residues long. The V gene's germline CDR1 is MNHEY and CDR2 SMNVEV (reference sequence). V shed 6 bases and J shed 3 bases, with 8 bases lying between them. The CDR3 coding sequence is TGTGCCAGCAGCTTGATGGACACCGGGGAGCTGTTTTTT. Translated: CASSLMDTGELFF.

In DNA, the CDR3 is TGTGCCAGCAGCCGACAGGGCACTGAAGCTTTCTTT. This codes for CASSRQGTEAFF. This chain joins TRBV6-5 and TRBJ1-1; 7 bases align to TRBD1. The CDR3 has 12 amino acids. In germline, CDR1 is MNHEY, CDR2 SVGAGI. Trimming took 6 bases from V and 4 from J; bases not matched to a gene: 2.

The genes are TRBV28 and TRBJ2-2; D possibly corresponds to TRBD2 (6 bases). Germline V CDR1 and CDR2: MDHEN, SYDVKM. Trimming left V 3 bases short and J 8 bases short, with 19 bases between. CDR3 length equals 16 residues. The CDR3 sequence is CASSFRRALTSGELFF. For the CDR3, the DNA is TGTGCCAGCAGTTTTCGGAGGGCCCTAACAAGTGGGGAGCTGTTTTTT.